These T cell receptor beta chains were read from a single sample in a study of regulatory T cells in long-lasting Graves disease. TCRdb re-called the multiplex PCR reads with MiXCR, one entry per CDR3 protein. Among 400,000 to 500,000 distinct CDR3 sequences listed, around 15% were seen once. The data also belong to a second study, concerning T cells in Graves' hyperthyroidism and ophthalmopathy.

The material sequenced was peripheral blood mononuclear cells (PBMCs), taken at new diagnosis, from a patient treated with antithyroid drugs. Receptor source: a woman aged 18 to 35 with Graves disease. Both conserved end residues are part of each CDR3. Fields, in order: clone size, V gene, J gene, D gene, CDR3 DNA, CDR3 protein. The D gene is left open where the match is weak. Size is stated for part of the rows, as once, few or many counts, or as a class when the clone is expanded.

many,TRBV28,TRBJ1-2,NA,TGTGCCAGCAGTTTAACCAACCGCGACTTCTCCTTC,CASSLTNRDFSF
NA,TRBV7-2,TRBJ1-1,TRBD1,TGTGCCAGCATCGCGACAGGGGGCAACACTGAAGCTTTCTTT,CASIATGGNTEAFF
NA,TRBV2,TRBJ1-5,TRBD1,TGTGCCAGCAAAAAAGACAGGGAGGGCAATCAGCCCCAGCATTTT,CASKKDREGNQPQHF
NA,TRBV19,TRBJ1-5,NA,TGTGCCAGTAGTATCTCAATCCGGGCCCCAAGTGGCAATCAGCCCCAGCATTTT,CASSISIRAPSGNQPQHF
NA,TRBV7-3,TRBJ2-2,TRBD1,TGTGCCAGCAGCGCCCCACCGGGACAGGGTGCCGGGGAGCTGTTTTTT,CASSAPPGQGAGELFF
NA,TRBV7-2,TRBJ2-7,TRBD2,TGTGCCAGCAGCTTAGTCGGTAGCGGGAGCGAGCAGTACTTC,CASSLVGSGSEQYF
NA,TRBV28,TRBJ2-3,TRBD2,TGTGCCAGCGCCTCAGCGGGAGGCCGGGGGGCAGATACGCAGTATTTT,CASASAGGRGADTQYF
NA,TRBV5-1,TRBJ2-2,TRBD2,TGCGCCAGCTTTGGACTAGCGGGAACTACCGGGGAGCTGTTTTTT,CASFGLAGTTGELFF
NA,TRBV20-1,TRBJ2-7,NA,TGCAGTGCCCTCCCGGGGTTCAACGAGCAGTACTTC,CSALPGFNEQYF
few,TRBV6-1,TRBJ2-7,NA,TGTGCCAGCAGTACGACAGGTGGGCAATACGAGCAGTACTTC,CASSTTGGQYEQYF
few,TRBV2,TRBJ1-5,TRBD1,TGTGCCAGCTCTGTCCCGCGGACTGGACAGGGCAATCAGCCCCAGCATTTT,CASSVPRTGQGNQPQHF
NA,TRBV12-3/TRBV12-4,TRBJ2-1,NA,TGTGCCAGCAGCCCTGGGCACAATGAGCAGTTCTTC,CASSPGHNEQFF